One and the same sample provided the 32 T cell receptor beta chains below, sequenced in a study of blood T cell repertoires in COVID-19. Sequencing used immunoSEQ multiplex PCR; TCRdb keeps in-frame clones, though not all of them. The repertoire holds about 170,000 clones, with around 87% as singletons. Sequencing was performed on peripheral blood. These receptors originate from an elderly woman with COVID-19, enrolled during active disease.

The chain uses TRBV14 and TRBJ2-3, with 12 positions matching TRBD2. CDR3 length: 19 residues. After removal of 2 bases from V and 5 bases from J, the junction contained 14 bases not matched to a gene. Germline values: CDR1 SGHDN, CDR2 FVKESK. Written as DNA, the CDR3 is TGTGCCAGCAGCCAACCTCGGGCCCTAGCGGGAGGGCCGAGAGATACGCAGTATTTT. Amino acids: CASSQPRALAGGPRDTQYF.

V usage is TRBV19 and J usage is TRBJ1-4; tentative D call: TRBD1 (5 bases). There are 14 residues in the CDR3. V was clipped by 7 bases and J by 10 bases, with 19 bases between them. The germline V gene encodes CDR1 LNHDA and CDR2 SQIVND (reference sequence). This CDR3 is CASTDQGSNVKLFF. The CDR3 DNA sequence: TGTGCCAGTACCGATCAGGGATCGAACGTAAAACTGTTTTTT.

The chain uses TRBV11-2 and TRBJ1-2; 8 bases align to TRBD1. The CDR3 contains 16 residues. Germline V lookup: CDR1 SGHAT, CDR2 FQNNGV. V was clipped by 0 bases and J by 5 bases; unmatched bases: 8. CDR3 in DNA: TGTGCCAGCAGCTTAGATTACAGGGGGTCAAGGTATGGCTACACCTTC. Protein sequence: CASSLDYRGSRYGYTF.

CDR3 loop: CASSPPDGGINTIYF. CDR3 sequence (DNA): TGCGCCAGCAGCCCCCCAGACGGCGGAATAAACACCATATATTTT. The rearrangement uses TRBV4-3 and TRBJ1-3, with D unclear. Germline CDR1 reads LGHNA; CDR2 reads YSLEER. This CDR3 spans 15 amino acids. V dropped 4 bases and J dropped 6 bases, with 16 bases sitting between them.

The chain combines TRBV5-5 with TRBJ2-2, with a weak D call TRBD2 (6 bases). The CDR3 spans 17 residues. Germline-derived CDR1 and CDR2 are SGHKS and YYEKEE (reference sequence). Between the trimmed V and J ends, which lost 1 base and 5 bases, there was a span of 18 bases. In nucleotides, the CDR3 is TGTGCCAGCAGCTTGCGGTCTGACGGGAGATGGACCGGGGAGCTGTTTTTT. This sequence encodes CASSLRSDGRWTGELFF.

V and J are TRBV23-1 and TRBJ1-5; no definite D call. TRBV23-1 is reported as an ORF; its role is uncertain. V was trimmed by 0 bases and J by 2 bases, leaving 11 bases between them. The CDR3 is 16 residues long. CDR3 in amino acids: CASSQSRVVRNQPQHF. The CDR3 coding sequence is TGCGCCAGCAGTCAATCGCGGGTTGTCCGCAATCAGCCCCAGCATTTT.

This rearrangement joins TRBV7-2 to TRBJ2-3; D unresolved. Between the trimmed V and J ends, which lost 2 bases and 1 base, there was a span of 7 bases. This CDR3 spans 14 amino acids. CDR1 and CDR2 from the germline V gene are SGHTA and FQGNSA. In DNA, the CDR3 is TGTGCCAGCAGCTTAATCGGAGGCACAGATACGCAGTATTTT. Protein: CASSLIGGTDTQYF.

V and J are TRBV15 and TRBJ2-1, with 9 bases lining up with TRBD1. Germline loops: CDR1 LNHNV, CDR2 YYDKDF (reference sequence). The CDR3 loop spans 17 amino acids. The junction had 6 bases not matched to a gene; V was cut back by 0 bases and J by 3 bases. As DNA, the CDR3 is TGTGCCACCAGCAGAGATACAGGGGGCCGACACTACAATGAGCAGTTCTTC. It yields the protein CATSRDTGGRHYNEQFF. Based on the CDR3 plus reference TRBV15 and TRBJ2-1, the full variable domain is DAMVIQNPRYQVTQFGKPVTLSCSQTLNHNVMYWYQQKSSQAPKLLFHYYDKDFNNEADTPDNFQSRRPNTSFCFLDIRSPGLGDTAMYLCATSRDTGGRHYNEQFFGPGTRLTVL.

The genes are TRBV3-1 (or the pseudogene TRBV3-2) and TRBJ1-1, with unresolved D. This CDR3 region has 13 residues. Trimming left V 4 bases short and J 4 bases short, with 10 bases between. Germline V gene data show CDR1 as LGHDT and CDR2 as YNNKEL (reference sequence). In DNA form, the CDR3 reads TGTGCCAGCAGCCCCGGTGGAGGCACTGAAGCTTTCTTT. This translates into CASSPGGGTEAFF.

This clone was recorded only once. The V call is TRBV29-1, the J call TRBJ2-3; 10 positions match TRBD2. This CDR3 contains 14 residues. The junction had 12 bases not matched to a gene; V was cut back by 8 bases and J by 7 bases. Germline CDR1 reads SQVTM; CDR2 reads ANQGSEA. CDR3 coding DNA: TGCAGCTCCCGGGCTAGCGGGAGAAAAAATACGCAGTATTTT. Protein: CSSRASGRKNTQYF.

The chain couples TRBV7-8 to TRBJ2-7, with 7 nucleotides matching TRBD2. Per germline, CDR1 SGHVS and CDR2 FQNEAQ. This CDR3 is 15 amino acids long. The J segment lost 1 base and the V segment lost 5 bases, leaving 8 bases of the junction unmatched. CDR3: CASSPAWRESYEQYF. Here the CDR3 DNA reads TGTGCCAGCAGCCCTGCCTGGCGGGAGTCCTACGAGCAGTACTTC.

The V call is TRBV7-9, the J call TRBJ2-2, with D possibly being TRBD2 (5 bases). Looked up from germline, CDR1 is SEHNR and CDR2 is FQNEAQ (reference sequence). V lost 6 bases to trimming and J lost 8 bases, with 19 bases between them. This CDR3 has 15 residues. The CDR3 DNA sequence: TGTGCCAGCAGTCAAGGGAGCGCGCGGGCAGGGGAGCTGTTTTTT. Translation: CASSQGSARAGELFF.

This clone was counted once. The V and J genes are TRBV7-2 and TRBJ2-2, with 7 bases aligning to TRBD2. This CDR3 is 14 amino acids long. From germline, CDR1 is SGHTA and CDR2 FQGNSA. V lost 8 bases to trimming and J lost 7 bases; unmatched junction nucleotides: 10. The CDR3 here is CASSVGGSNGELFF. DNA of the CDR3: TGTGCCAGCTCCGTAGGCGGGAGTAACGGGGAGCTGTTTTTT.

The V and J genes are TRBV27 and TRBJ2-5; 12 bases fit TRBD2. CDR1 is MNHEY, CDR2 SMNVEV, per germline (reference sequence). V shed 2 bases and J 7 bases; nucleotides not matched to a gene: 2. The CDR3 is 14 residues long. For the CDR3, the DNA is TGTGCCAGCAGTTTAGCTAGCGGGAGGGGGACCCAGTACTTC. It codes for CASSLASGRGTQYF.

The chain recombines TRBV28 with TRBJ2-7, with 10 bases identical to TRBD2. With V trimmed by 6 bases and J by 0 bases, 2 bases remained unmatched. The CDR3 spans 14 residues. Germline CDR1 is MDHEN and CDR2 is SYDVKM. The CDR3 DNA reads TGTGCCAGCAGGCCTAGCGGGAGCTCCTACGAGCAGTACTTC. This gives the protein CASRPSGSSYEQYF.

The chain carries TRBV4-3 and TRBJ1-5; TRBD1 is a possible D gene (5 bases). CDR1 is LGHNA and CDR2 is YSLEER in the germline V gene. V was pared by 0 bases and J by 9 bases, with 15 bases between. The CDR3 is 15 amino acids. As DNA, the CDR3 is TGCGCCAGCAGCCAAGATCCCGGGGGAGGTCGGCCCCAGCATTTT. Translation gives CASSQDPGGGRPQHF.

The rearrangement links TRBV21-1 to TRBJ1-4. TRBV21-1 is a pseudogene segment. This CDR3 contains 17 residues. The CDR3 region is CASRLGSRVPPNEKLFF. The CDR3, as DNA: TGTGCCAGCAGGCTTGGTTCCCGAGTCCCTCCTAATGAAAAACTGTTTTTT.

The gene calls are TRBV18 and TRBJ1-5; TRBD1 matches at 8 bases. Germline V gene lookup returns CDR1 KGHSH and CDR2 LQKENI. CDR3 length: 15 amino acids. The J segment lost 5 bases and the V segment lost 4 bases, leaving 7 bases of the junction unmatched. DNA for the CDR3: TGTGCCAGCTCACTAGAACAGGGGGTCTATCAGCCCCAGCATTTT. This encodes CASSLEQGVYQPQHF. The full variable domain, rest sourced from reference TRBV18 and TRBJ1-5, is NAGVMQNPRHLVRRRGQEARLRCSPMKGHSHVYWYRQLPEEGLKFMVYLQKENIIDESGMPKERFSAEFPKEGPSILRIQQVVRGDSAAYFCASSLEQGVYQPQHFGDGTRLSIL.

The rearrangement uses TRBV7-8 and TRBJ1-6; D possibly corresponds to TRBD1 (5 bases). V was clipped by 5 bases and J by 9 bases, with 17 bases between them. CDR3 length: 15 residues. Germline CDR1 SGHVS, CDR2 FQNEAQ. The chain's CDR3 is CASSDRQGLGSPLHF. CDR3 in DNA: TGTGCCAGCAGCGATAGGCAGGGACTGGGTTCACCCCTCCACTTT.

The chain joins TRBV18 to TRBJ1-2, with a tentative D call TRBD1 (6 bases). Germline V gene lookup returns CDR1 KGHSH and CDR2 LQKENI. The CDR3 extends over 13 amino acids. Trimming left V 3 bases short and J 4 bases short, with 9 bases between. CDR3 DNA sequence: TGTGCCAGCTCACCGGACAGCTCCTATGGCTACACCTTC. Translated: CASSPDSSYGYTF. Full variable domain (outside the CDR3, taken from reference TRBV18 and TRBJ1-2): NAGVMQNPRHLVRRRGQEARLRCSPMKGHSHVYWYRQLPEEGLKFMVYLQKENIIDESGMPKERFSAEFPKEGPSILRIQQVVRGDSAAYFCASSPDSSYGYTFGSGTRLTVV.

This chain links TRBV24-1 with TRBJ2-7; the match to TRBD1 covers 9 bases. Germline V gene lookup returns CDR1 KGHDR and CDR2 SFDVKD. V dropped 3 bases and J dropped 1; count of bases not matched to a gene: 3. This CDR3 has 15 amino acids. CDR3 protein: CATSDPGQGSYEQYF. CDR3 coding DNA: TGTGCCACCAGTGATCCTGGACAGGGGTCCTACGAGCAGTACTTC.

CDR3 sequence (DNA): TGTGCCAGCAGCCCCGGGACGGACAGATACGAGCAGTACTTC. Protein product: CASSPGTDRYEQYF. This chain links TRBV7-9 with TRBJ2-7; weak D call: TRBD1 (6 bases). Deletions cut 5 bases from V and 4 bases from J, with 15 bases between. Germline CDR1 reads SEHNR; CDR2 reads FQNEAQ (reference sequence). The CDR3 is 14 residues long.

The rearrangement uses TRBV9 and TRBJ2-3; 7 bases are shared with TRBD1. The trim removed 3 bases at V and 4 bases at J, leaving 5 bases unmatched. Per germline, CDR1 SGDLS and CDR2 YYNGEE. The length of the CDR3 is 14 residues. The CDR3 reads CASSAKGQSDTQYF. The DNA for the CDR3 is TGTGCCAGCAGCGCTAAGGGACAGTCAGATACGCAGTATTTT.

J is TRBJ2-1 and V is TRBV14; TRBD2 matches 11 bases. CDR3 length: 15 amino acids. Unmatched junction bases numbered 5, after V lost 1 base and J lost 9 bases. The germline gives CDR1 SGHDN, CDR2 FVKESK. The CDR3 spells CASSQGLAGLGEQFF. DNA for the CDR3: TGTGCCAGCAGCCAAGGACTAGCGGGATTGGGTGAGCAGTTCTTC.

The CDR3 is CASSFAGATEAFF. DNA of the CDR3: TGTGCCAGCAGCTTTGCAGGGGCCACTGAAGCTTTCTTT. The rearrangement uses TRBV7-9 and TRBJ1-1; D perhaps matches TRBD1 (6 bases). The V gene lost 3 bases and the J gene lost 4 bases, with 9 bases spanning the gap. The CDR3 is made up of 13 amino acids. Germline lookup yields CDR1 SEHNR and CDR2 FQNEAQ (reference sequence).

CDR3 in amino acids: CASSEGQGRYTEAFF. CDR3 in DNA: TGTGCCAGCAGCGAAGGACAGGGAAGGTACACTGAAGCTTTCTTT. The chain couples TRBV7-9 to TRBJ1-1, with 8 bases that match TRBD1. V trimming: 5 bases; J trimming: 3 bases; junction bases outside the gene matches: 8. There are 15 residues in the CDR3. Germline V gene lookup returns CDR1 SEHNR and CDR2 FQNEAQ (reference sequence).

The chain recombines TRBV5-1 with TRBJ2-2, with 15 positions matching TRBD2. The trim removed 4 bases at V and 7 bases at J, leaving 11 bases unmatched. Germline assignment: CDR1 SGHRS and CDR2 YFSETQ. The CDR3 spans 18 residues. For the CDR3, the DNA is TGCGCCAGCAGCCATGGACTAGCGGGAGGGCCTGGGAGCGGGGAGCTGTTTTTT. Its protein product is CASSHGLAGGPGSGELFF.

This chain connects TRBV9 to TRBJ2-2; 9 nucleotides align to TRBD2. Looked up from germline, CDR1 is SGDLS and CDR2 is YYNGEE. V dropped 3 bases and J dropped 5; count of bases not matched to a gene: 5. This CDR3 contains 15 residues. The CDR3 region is CASSASGRRTGELFF. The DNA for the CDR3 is TGTGCCAGCAGCGCCAGCGGGAGGAGAACCGGGGAGCTGTTTTTT. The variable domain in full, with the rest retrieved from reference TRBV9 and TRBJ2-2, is DSGVTQTPKHLITATGQRVTLRCSPRSGDLSVYWYQQSLDQGLQFLIQYYNGEERAKGNILERFSAQQFPDLHSELNLSSLELGDSALYFCASSASGRRTGELFFGEGSRLTVL.

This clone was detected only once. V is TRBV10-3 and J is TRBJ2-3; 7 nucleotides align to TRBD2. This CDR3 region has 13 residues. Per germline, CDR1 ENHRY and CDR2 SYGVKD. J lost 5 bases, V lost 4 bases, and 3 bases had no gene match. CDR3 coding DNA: TGTGCCATCAGTGGCCCGGGGGGAGATACGCAGTATTTT. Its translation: CAISGPGGDTQYF.

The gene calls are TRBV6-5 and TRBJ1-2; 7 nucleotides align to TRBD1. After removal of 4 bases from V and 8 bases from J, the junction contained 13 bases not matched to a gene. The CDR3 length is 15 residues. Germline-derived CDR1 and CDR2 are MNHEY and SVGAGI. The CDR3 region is CASSSVDRQRSGYTF. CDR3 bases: TGTGCCAGCAGTTCCGTGGACAGGCAACGCTCCGGCTACACCTTC.

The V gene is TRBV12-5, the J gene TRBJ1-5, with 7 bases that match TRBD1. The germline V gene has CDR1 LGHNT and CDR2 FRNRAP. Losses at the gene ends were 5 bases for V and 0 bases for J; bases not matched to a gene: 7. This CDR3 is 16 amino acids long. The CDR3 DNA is TGTGCTAGTGGTCCCAGTGACAGGGATAGCAATCAGCCCCAGCATTTT. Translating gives CASGPSDRDSNQPQHF. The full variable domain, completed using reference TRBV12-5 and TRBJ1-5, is DARVTQTPRHKVTEMGQEVTMRCQPILGHNTVFWYRQTMMQGLELLAYFRNRAPLDDSGMPKDRFSAEMPDATLATLKIQPSEPRDSAVYFCASGPSDRDSNQPQHFGDGTRLSIL.

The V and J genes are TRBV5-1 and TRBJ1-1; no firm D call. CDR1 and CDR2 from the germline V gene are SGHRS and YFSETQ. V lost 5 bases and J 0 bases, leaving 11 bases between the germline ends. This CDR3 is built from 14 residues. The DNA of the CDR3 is TGCGCCAGCAGGCTGACATATGTGAACACTGAAGCTTTCTTT. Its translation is CASRLTYVNTEAFF.